The rows below give T cell receptor beta chains drawn from one sample of a study of T cells in Graves' hyperthyroidism and ophthalmopathy. TCRdb reprocessed the multiplex PCR reads via MiXCR and lists one record per CDR3 protein. The sample contains approximately 150,000 distinct CDR3 sequences, 9.4% of which appear only once. Sample: blood. The receptor source for this set is a woman between 18 and 29 years old with Graves' hyperthyroidism that later progressed to Graves' ophthalmopathy. The conserved cysteine and the conserved F or W are not part of the CDR3 here. Fields, in order: clone size, J gene, V gene, CDR3 protein. Part of the rows lack a size; the others show once, few, many or a class for expanded clones.

clone size: many; J gene: TRBJ2-4; V gene: TRBV12-3/TRBV12-4; CDR3 protein: ASGLVIGPKNIQY
clone size: few; J gene: TRBJ1-5; V gene: TRBV27; CDR3 protein: ASSFTSNQPQH
clone size: -; J gene: TRBJ2-1; V gene: TRBV2; CDR3 protein: ASREPYISGEQF
clone size: many; J gene: TRBJ1-5; V gene: TRBV20-1; CDR3 protein: SARSPGGTGNQPQH
clone size: many; J gene: TRBJ2-3; V gene: TRBV14; CDR3 protein: ASSQLRDRVVDTQY
clone size: many; J gene: TRBJ1-5; V gene: TRBV19; CDR3 protein: ASSIGGLGGIGNQPQH
clone size: few; J gene: TRBJ2-5; V gene: TRBV20-1; CDR3 protein: SVEAGGQETQY
clone size: many; J gene: TRBJ1-1; V gene: TRBV20-1; CDR3 protein: SAREMRGMNTEAF
clone size: many; J gene: TRBJ2-1; V gene: TRBV15; CDR3 protein: ATSREAAGGPNEQF
clone size: many; J gene: TRBJ1-5; V gene: TRBV30; CDR3 protein: AWSFQVGQPQH
clone size: -; J gene: TRBJ1-5; V gene: TRBV19; CDR3 protein: ASSIGTGGNQPQH
clone size: many; J gene: TRBJ1-4; V gene: TRBV27; CDR3 protein: ASSFSDRLGTNEKLF
clone size: many; J gene: TRBJ2-7; V gene: TRBV2; CDR3 protein: ASSVQPEQY
clone size: many; J gene: TRBJ1-1; V gene: TRBV27; CDR3 protein: ASRRQGNTEAF
clone size: many; J gene: TRBJ2-1; V gene: TRBV12-3/TRBV12-4; CDR3 protein: ASSLSPRLYNEQF
clone size: many; J gene: TRBJ1-1; V gene: TRBV5-1; CDR3 protein: ASSLASRPDTNTEAF
clone size: few; J gene: TRBJ2-1; V gene: TRBV7-9; CDR3 protein: ASSPGQGRYNEQF
clone size: many; J gene: TRBJ2-5; V gene: TRBV7-6; CDR3 protein: ASSLTLPGHPYQETQY
clone size: many; J gene: TRBJ1-2; V gene: TRBV2; CDR3 protein: ASGIKTGDIDGYT
clone size: many; J gene: TRBJ1-5; V gene: TRBV3-1; CDR3 protein: ASSQGTDRGGGNQPQH
clone size: few; J gene: TRBJ2-2; V gene: TRBV19; CDR3 protein: ASSVRGSNTGELF
clone size: many; J gene: TRBJ2-7; V gene: TRBV27; CDR3 protein: ASSLSDIYEQY
clone size: -; J gene: TRBJ1-4; V gene: TRBV12-3/TRBV12-4; CDR3 protein: ASSARDRGEKLF
clone size: many; J gene: TRBJ2-5; V gene: TRBV20-1; CDR3 protein: SARPKKGTRGETQY
clone size: many; J gene: TRBJ2-2; V gene: TRBV9; CDR3 protein: ASSVSLAGANTGELF
clone size: many; J gene: TRBJ1-1; V gene: TRBV2; CDR3 protein: ASSEDPGVNTEAF
clone size: many; J gene: TRBJ1-2; V gene: TRBV2; CDR3 protein: ASSERTGYRNGYT
clone size: many; J gene: TRBJ2-2; V gene: TRBV25-1; CDR3 protein: ASSEFGTSGGTNTGELF
clone size: -; J gene: TRBJ1-2; V gene: TRBV4-1; CDR3 protein: ASSPPGRGSSYGYT
clone size: -; J gene: TRBJ2-3; V gene: TRBV5-8; CDR3 protein: ASGLAGTRTDTQY
clone size: few; J gene: TRBJ1-1; V gene: TRBV18; CDR3 protein: ASSRGQGDTEAF
clone size: many; J gene: TRBJ2-3; V gene: TRBV5-1; CDR3 protein: ASSFTSADTQY
clone size: many; J gene: TRBJ1-1; V gene: TRBV15; CDR3 protein: ATADWTGAYSGGAF
clone size: few; J gene: TRBJ1-6; V gene: TRBV14; CDR3 protein: ASSLIGQGVNSPLH
clone size: many; J gene: TRBJ2-7; V gene: TRBV12-3/TRBV12-4; CDR3 protein: ASRRSGGASYEQY
clone size: -; J gene: TRBJ1-3; V gene: TRBV27; CDR3 protein: ASSSDGRSGNTIY
clone size: -; J gene: TRBJ2-3; V gene: TRBV19; CDR3 protein: ASGTGGQNTQY
clone size: -; J gene: TRBJ2-1; V gene: TRBV3-1; CDR3 protein: ASSPNGWSSYNEQF
clone size: many; J gene: TRBJ1-1; V gene: TRBV7-3; CDR3 protein: ASSFDRGGEAF
clone size: many; J gene: TRBJ1-1; V gene: TRBV27; CDR3 protein: ASSFQGGNTEAF
clone size: many; J gene: TRBJ2-1; V gene: TRBV7-3; CDR3 protein: ASSLWQGAYNEQF
clone size: many; J gene: TRBJ2-7; V gene: TRBV20-1; CDR3 protein: SAQPGTSGTYEQY
clone size: -; J gene: TRBJ2-1; V gene: TRBV14; CDR3 protein: ASSGLAGVREQF
clone size: many; J gene: TRBJ1-2; V gene: TRBV12-3/TRBV12-4; CDR3 protein: ASSQAWTGEGYT
clone size: many; J gene: TRBJ1-5; V gene: TRBV15; CDR3 protein: ATSRTGGHQPQH
clone size: many; J gene: TRBJ2-3; V gene: TRBV7-9; CDR3 protein: ASSSGGSTQY
clone size: many; J gene: TRBJ2-5; V gene: TRBV7-9; CDR3 protein: ASSLFGGTQY
clone size: -; J gene: TRBJ2-5; V gene: TRBV30; CDR3 protein: AWKNIGGTETQY
clone size: -; J gene: TRBJ2-1; V gene: TRBV13; CDR3 protein: ASSLSLAGGLSYNEQF
clone size: few; J gene: TRBJ1-3; V gene: TRBV30; CDR3 protein: AWSFNSGNTIY
clone size: many; J gene: TRBJ1-5; V gene: TRBV30; CDR3 protein: AWSVSQGGGNQPQH
clone size: -; J gene: TRBJ2-3; V gene: TRBV9; CDR3 protein: ASSGDRRGGTDTQY
clone size: many; J gene: TRBJ2-1; V gene: TRBV12-3/TRBV12-4; CDR3 protein: ASRRGLAGTYNEQF
clone size: many; J gene: TRBJ2-5; V gene: TRBV20-1; CDR3 protein: SARDLGDGYVETQETQY
clone size: many; J gene: TRBJ2-1; V gene: TRBV5-1; CDR3 protein: ASSLPGTDNEQF
clone size: few; J gene: TRBJ2-7; V gene: TRBV7-6; CDR3 protein: ASSLSELPYEQY
clone size: many; J gene: TRBJ1-2; V gene: TRBV20-1; CDR3 protein: SARGTRGTVGYT
clone size: -; J gene: TRBJ2-7; V gene: TRBV10-3; CDR3 protein: ASETGTGSYEQY
clone size: many; J gene: TRBJ1-2; V gene: TRBV20-1; CDR3 protein: SALTVNYGYT
clone size: few; J gene: TRBJ1-2; V gene: TRBV14; CDR3 protein: ASSQGGADFGDYGYT